This TCR beta chain was sequenced in a study of blood T cell repertoires in COVID-19. Study context: In each case, the material was cDNA or gDNA derived from T cells, B-cell-depleted T cells, or PBMCs.

Measured with immunoSEQ multiplex PCR; TCRdb has only the in-frame clones, and not every one. The sample has approximately 470,000 clones; approximately 86% are singletons. CDR1 and CDR2 from the germline V gene are SGHRS and YFSETQ. J was trimmed by 0 bases and V by 3 bases; bases with no gene match: 4. This CDR3 comprises 15 residues. Living in 20 to 30 US areas, the participants were between roughly 18 and 90 years of age. Allocation to cohorts depended on clinical history reported by the participants. The V and J genes are TRBV5-1 and TRBJ2-5, with 8 bases fitting TRBD2. Sequencing was performed on PBMCs or T cells enriched from blood (not recorded which). This TCR was recovered from a woman aged 18 to 35 who had recovered from COVID-19. DNA of the CDR3: TGCGCCAGCAGCTGGCAAGCGGGGGACCAAGAGACCCAGTACTTC. Amino acid sequence: CASSWQAGDQETQYF. Drawing the rest from reference TRBV5-1 and TRBJ2-5, the complete variable domain is KAGVTQTPRYLIKTRGQQVTLSCSPISGHRSVSWYQQTPGQGLQFLFEYFSETQRNKGNFPGRFSGRQFSNSRSEMNVSTLELGDSALYLCASSWQAGDQETQYFGPGTRLLVL.